This T cell receptor beta chain stems from a study of blood T cells in healthy people across ages. With regard to this clonotype: The antigen is unknown.

Peripheral blood was drawn, about 10 milliliters per donor. Study-level findings and limits: Diversity figures derived from one million T cells were judged to underestimate the true value. Donors of long life had a larger count of naive CD4+ cells and greater diversity than aged donors.

Primers used in a second PCR of roughly 7 to 12 cycles were a sample-barcoded 5' primer and a J-beta primer mix. Every cDNA molecule bore a tag from a template-switch adaptor containing 12 random nucleotides. MiXCR was run by TCRdb on the 5' RACE reads, yielding one entry per CDR3 protein. The table shows 600,000 or so distinct CDR3 sequences, with around 48% occurring only once. V shed 8 bases and J 5 bases; nucleotides not matched to a gene: 8. CDR3 size: 13 residues. The sequencing input was blood. The chain is built from TRBV12-3 or TRBV12-4 and TRBJ1-2; 7 positions agree with TRBD1. The receptor was derived from a man older than 75 in good health. The CDR3 protein is CASRDSRGYGYTF. In DNA, the CDR3 is TGTGCCAGCCGGGACAGTCGAGGGTATGGCTACACCTTC.